This TCR beta chain was obtained from a study of blood T cell repertoires in COVID-19. In the source study's methods: Quantification of nucleated cells was approximated via reference gene primer amplification. TCRdb keeps only in-frame clones here, not all; method: immunoSEQ multiplex PCR. V, J and clone size are taken as reported in that table, and D and trimming were inferred from the DNA itself. The table records 150,000 to 200,000 clones, about 85% of them present only once. The TCR comes from a woman in her twenties or thirties who had recovered from COVID-19. The sequenced sample was PBMCs or T cells enriched from blood (not recorded which).

In nucleotides, the CDR3 is TGTGCCAGCAGGCCTGACAGGGGGCGCCGAGGCTACACCTTC. Amino acid sequence: CASRPDRGRRGYTF. The V and J genes are TRBV5-4 and TRBJ1-2; 10 nucleotides agree with TRBD1. The germline V gene has CDR1 SGHNT and CDR2 YYREEE (reference sequence). V shed 5 bases, J shed 8 bases, and the junction held 9 bases outside the gene matches. This CDR3 is built from 14 residues.